The 5 T cell receptor beta chains presented below share a single source sample, sequenced in a study of shared clonotypes between healthy human individuals. Using immunoSEQ multiplex PCR, the repertoire was profiled, and TCRdb retains in-frame clones only, with some absent. The sample consists of roughly 500,000 clones, about 84% of them appearing once. Sequencing was done on a sample of PBMCs. The source is a middle-aged woman in good health. Some clones in this sample may be carry-over from other donors' samples.

This clone appeared a few times. The chain carries TRBV10-2 and TRBJ1-1; D unresolved. The CDR3 has 12 residues. The germline V gene encodes CDR1 WSHSY and CDR2 SAAADI. V was clipped by 1 base and J by 1 base, with 1 base between them. In DNA form, the CDR3 reads TGCGCCAGCAGTGAGTGGAACACTGAAGCTTTCTTT. Residues: CASSEWNTEAFF.

The chain uses TRBV2 and TRBJ2-7; D is perhaps TRBD1 (5 bases). V was clipped by 8 bases and J by 1 base, with 12 bases between them. The V gene's germline CDR1 is SNHLY and CDR2 FYNNEI. The CDR3 length is 13 residues. CDR3 region: CASGVDSSYEQYF. The CDR3 DNA follows: TGTGCCAGCGGTGTTGACAGTTCCTACGAGCAGTACTTC.

The CDR3 is CASSPPGAPSTDTQYF. CDR3 coding DNA: TGTGCCAGCTCACCACCTGGCGCGCCTAGCACAGATACGCAGTATTTT. V is TRBV18 and J is TRBJ2-3, with D unresolved. V was trimmed by 0 bases and J by 0 bases, leaving 10 bases between them. The germline V gene has CDR1 KGHSH and CDR2 LQKENI. The CDR3 has 16 amino acids.

This sequence joins TRBV19 and TRBJ1-4; no definite D call. This CDR3 has 15 amino acids. Germline values: CDR1 LNHDA, CDR2 SQIVND (reference sequence). Trimming took 5 bases from V and 2 from J, leaving 12 bases between them. CDR3 region: CASSPRQSTNEKLFF. The CDR3, as DNA: TGTGCCAGTAGTCCCAGGCAGTCGACTAATGAAAAACTGTTTTTT.

The CDR3 DNA sequence: TGCGCCAGCAGCTTGGGCCGGTCTGGAAACACCATATATTTT. Residues: CASSLGRSGNTIYF. The chain has TRBV5-1 and TRBJ1-3; D ambiguous. Per the germline V gene, CDR1 is SGHRS and CDR2 is YFSETQ. Trimming pared 0 bases from V and 1 base from J, leaving 5 bases between. CDR3 length equals 14 residues.